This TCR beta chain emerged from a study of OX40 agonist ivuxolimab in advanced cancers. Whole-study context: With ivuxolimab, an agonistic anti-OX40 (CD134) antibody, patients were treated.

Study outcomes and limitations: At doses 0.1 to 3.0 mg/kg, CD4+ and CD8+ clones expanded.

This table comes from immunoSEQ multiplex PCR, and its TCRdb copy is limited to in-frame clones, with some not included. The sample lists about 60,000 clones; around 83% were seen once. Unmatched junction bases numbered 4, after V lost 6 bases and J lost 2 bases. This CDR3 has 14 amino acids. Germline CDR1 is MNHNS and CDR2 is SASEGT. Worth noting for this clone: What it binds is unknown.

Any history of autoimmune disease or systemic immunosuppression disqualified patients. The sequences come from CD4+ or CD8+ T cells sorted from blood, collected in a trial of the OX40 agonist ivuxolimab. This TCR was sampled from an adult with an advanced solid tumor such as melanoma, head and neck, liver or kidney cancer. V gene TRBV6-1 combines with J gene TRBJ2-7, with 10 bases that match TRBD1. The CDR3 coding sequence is TGTGCCAGCAGACCGACAGGGGGCCCCTACGAGCAGTACTTC. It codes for CASRPTGGPYEQYF.